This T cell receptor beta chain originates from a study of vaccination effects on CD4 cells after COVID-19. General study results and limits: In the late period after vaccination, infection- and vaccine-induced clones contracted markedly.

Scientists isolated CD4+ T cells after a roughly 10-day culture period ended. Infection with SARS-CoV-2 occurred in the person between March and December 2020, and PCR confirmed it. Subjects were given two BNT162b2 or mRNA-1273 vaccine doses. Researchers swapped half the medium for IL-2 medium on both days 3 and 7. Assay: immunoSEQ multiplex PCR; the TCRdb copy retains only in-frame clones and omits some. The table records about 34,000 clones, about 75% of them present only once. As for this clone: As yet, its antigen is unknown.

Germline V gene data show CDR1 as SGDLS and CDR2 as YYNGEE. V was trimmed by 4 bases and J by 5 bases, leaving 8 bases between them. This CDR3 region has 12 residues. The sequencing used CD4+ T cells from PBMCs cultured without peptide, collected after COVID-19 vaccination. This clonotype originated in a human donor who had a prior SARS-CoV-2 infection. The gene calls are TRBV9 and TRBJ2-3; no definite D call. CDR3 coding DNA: TGTGCCAGCAGCTTAGGGCTAGATACGCAGTATTTT. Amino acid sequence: CASSLGLDTQYF.